These 14 T cell receptor beta chains came from one sample sequenced in a study of OX40 agonist ivuxolimab in advanced cancers. Data came from immunoSEQ multiplex PCR; TCRdb stores just in-frame clones and leaves some out. The sample has approximately 63,000 clones; roughly nine tenths are singletons. The sequencing here drew on CD4+ or CD8+ T cells sorted from blood, taken in a trial of the OX40 agonist ivuxolimab. Receptors were obtained from an adult with an advanced solid tumor such as melanoma, head and neck, liver or kidney cancer.

DNA of the CDR3: TGTGCCAGCAGTGAAGAGACAGGGTGGAACACTGAAGCTTTCTTT. This codes for CASSEETGWNTEAFF. The chain recombines TRBV6-1 with TRBJ1-1; 7 positions agree with TRBD1. The germline gives CDR1 MNHNS, CDR2 SASEGT. Unmatched junction bases numbered 3, after V lost 1 base and J lost 1 base. The length of the CDR3 is 15 residues.

The chain uses TRBV4-3 and TRBJ1-2; D gene uncertain. The length of the CDR3 is 15 residues. Trimming removed 0 bases at V and 9 bases at J, with 17 bases between. Germline V gives CDR1 LGHNA, CDR2 YSLEER. The CDR3 spells CASSQDRTLLNSYTF. The DNA for the CDR3 is TGCGCCAGCAGCCAAGATCGGACGCTCCTAAATAGCTACACCTTC.

Turning to this clone: The final CDR3 position lacks the conserved phenylalanine or tryptophan, pointing to a likely read error. The chain links TRBV10-3 to TRBJ1-2; tentatively, D is TRBD1 (6 bases). Trimming took 0 bases from V and 7 from J, leaving 12 bases between them. This CDR3 is built from 14 residues. Per the germline V gene, CDR1 is ENHRY and CDR2 is SYGVKD. CDR3: CAISESPGGAGYTL. The CDR3, as DNA: TGTGCCATCAGTGAGTCCCCTGGGGGCGCTGGCTACACCCTC.

This chain links TRBV27 with TRBJ2-7, with 8 bases identical to TRBD1. The CDR3 has 14 amino acids. Germline assignment: CDR1 MNHEY and CDR2 SMNVEV (reference sequence). The V and J ends lost 3 bases and 0 bases, in that order; junction bases with no gene match: 1. The DNA of the CDR3 is TGTGCCAGCAGTTTTCAGGGGGCCTCCTACGAGCAGTACTTC. Translated: CASSFQGASYEQYF.

V and J are TRBV7-3 and TRBJ2-1; no clear D gene. CDR1 and CDR2 from the germline V gene are SGHTA and FQGTGA. CDR3 length: 13 residues. The germline V and J ends were trimmed by 3 bases and 3 bases, with 6 bases remaining between them. For the CDR3, the DNA is TGTGCCAGCAGCTTCAGCTTCTACAATGAGCAGTTCTTC. Translated, it gives CASSFSFYNEQFF.

The chain uses TRBV4-3 and TRBJ2-2; D tentatively reads TRBD1 or TRBD2 (5 bases each). The CDR3 covers 19 residues. Deletions cut 0 bases from V and 4 bases from J, with 21 bases between. CDR1 is LGHNA, CDR2 YSLEER, per germline. As DNA, the CDR3 is TGCGCCAGCAGCCAAGAAAGTGGGACCAGGGCAGTGAGCACCGGGGAGCTGTTTTTT. Its translation: CASSQESGTRAVSTGELFF.

This clone was observed once. This rearrangement joins TRBV6-5 to TRBJ2-2; maybe TRBD2 (7 bases). CDR1 MNHEY and CDR2 SVGAGI come from the germline V gene. There are 14 residues in the CDR3. V shed 2 bases and J shed 7 bases, with 11 bases lying between them. The DNA for the CDR3 is TGTGCCAGCAGTTACGGGGGGGCCGGCGGGGAGCTGTTTTTT. Protein sequence: CASSYGGAGGELFF.

The J gene is TRBJ2-3, the V gene TRBV27, with D possibly matching TRBD1 (6 bases). Trimming pared 3 bases from V and 6 bases from J, leaving 10 bases between. Germline lookup yields CDR1 MNHEY and CDR2 SMNVEV (reference sequence). This CDR3 is built from 13 residues. DNA for the CDR3: TGTGCCAGCAGTTTGGCAGGGGTGGATACGCAGTATTTT. It translates to CASSLAGVDTQYF.

The rearrangement uses TRBV29-1 and TRBJ2-1, with D hard to call. There are 15 residues in the CDR3. Germline V gene lookup returns CDR1 SQVTM and CDR2 ANQGSEA. V was trimmed by 1 base and J by 7 bases, leaving 17 bases between them. CDR3 in DNA: TGCAGCGTTGAAGGTGACGAGGCCCACTCAAATGAGCAGTTCTTC. It yields the protein CSVEGDEAHSNEQFF.

CDR3 bases: TGTGCCACCAGCAGGGAAGTAGAGGTAGATACGCAGTATTTT. This sequence encodes CATSREVEVDTQYF. The chain joins TRBV15 to TRBJ2-3; D is unresolved. V was shortened by 3 bases and J by 5 bases, with 12 bases between the two germline ends. Germline V gene data show CDR1 as LNHNV and CDR2 as YYDKDF (reference sequence). This CDR3 has 14 amino acids.

This chain connects TRBV20-1 to TRBJ2-7; D assignment may be TRBD1 or TRBD2 (6 bases each). This CDR3 contains 11 residues. Germline V gives CDR1 DFQATT, CDR2 SNEGSKA (reference sequence). The V and J ends lost 6 bases and 3 bases respectively, with 9 bases between them. The CDR3 spells CSAKGGYEQYF. CDR3 in DNA: TGCAGTGCAAAGGGGGGCTACGAGCAGTACTTC.

V gene TRBV6-5 combines with J gene TRBJ1-2; the D is unclear. Trimming took off 4 bases at V and 8 bases at J, with 17 bases between the two ends. CDR1 and CDR2 from the germline V gene are MNHEY and SVGAGI. This CDR3 is 14 amino acids long. CDR3 sequence reads: CASSSPGSGGGYTF. The CDR3 nucleotides are TGTGCCAGCAGTTCACCTGGCAGCGGCGGGGGCTACACCTTC.

This chain uses TRBV18 with TRBJ1-1, with D hard to call. V shed 0 bases and J shed 8 bases, with 7 bases lying between them. Germline V gene data show CDR1 as KGHSH and CDR2 as LQKENI. The CDR3 has 12 amino acids. CDR3 bases: TGTGCCAGCTCACCACCCCGGGAAGAAGCTTTCTTT. Its protein is CASSPPREEAFF.

V and J are TRBV4-1 and TRBJ2-2; D may be TRBD1 (5 bases). Trimming cost V 0 bases and J 2 bases, with 22 bases left between them. Germline V gene sequence: CDR1 MGHRA, CDR2 YSYEKL. The CDR3 loop spans 20 amino acids. DNA of the CDR3: TGCGCCAGCAGCCAAGATTTAGCAGGGCTAATAATCTATAACACCGGGGAGCTGTTTTTT. It codes for CASSQDLAGLIIYNTGELFF.